This TCR beta chain was sequenced during a study of PD-1 blockade in classical Hodgkin lymphoma. The time point denotes: cycle 4 day 1 (C4D1), after less than 7 weeks of nivolumab. Every patient had relapsed following autologous stem cell transplantation, and cohorts differed in brentuximab vedotin exposure. The assay was immunoSEQ multiplex PCR, and TCRdb's table has in-frame clones only and misses some. Of tens of thousands of clones listed, around 90% are singletons. A note on this clone: As yet, its antigen is unknown.

J lost 4 bases, V lost 5 bases, and 10 bases had no gene match. The CDR3 totals 15 residues. The germline gives CDR1 SGHRS, CDR2 YFSETQ. Overall study findings and caveats: The authors have not defined what causes the repertoire differences, possibly disease activity or prior therapy. Complete responders possessed baseline diversity comparable to newly diagnosed patients. CD4+ TCR diversity rose significantly by C4D1, and CD8+ TCR diversity did not. Relapsed/refractory patients reportedly had lower baseline diversity than newly diagnosed patients.

The sequencing used peripheral blood mononuclear cells (PBMCs), collected before the fourth cycle of nivolumab. This TCR was sampled from a human donor with classical Hodgkin lymphoma. The chain carries TRBV5-1 and TRBJ2-5; 8 bases are a match to TRBD1. This chain's CDR3 is CASSQDRAGGETQYF. CDR3 DNA: TGCGCCAGCAGTCAGGACAGGGCAGGGGGAGAGACCCAGTACTTC.